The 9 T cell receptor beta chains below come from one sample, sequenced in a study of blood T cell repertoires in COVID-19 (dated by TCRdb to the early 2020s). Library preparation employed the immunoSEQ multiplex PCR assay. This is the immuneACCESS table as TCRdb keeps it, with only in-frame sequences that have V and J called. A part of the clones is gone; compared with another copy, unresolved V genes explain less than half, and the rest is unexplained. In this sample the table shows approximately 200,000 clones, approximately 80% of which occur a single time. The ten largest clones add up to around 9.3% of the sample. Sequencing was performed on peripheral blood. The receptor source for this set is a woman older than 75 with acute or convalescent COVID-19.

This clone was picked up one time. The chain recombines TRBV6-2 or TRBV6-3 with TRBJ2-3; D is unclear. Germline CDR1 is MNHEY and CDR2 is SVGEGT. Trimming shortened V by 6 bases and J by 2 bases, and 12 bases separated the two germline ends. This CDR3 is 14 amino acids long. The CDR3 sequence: CASSPGYYTDTQYF. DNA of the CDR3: TGTGCCAGCAGCCCAGGTTACTACACAGATACGCAGTATTTT.

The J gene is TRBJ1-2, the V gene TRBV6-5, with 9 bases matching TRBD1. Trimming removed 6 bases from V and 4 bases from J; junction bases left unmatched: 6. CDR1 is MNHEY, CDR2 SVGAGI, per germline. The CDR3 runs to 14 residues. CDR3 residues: CASSLTGGLYGYTF. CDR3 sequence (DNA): TGTGCCAGCAGCCTGACAGGGGGACTCTATGGCTACACCTTC.

CDR3 loop: CSVEGDRGLTEAFF. Here the CDR3 DNA reads TGCAGCGTTGAAGGGGACAGGGGGCTAACTGAAGCTTTCTTT. This chain connects TRBV29-1 to TRBJ1-1; 12 bases agree with TRBD1. The CDR3 has 14 residues. Germline V gives CDR1 SQVTM, CDR2 ANQGSEA. J gave up 5 bases and V 1 base, and 2 bases lay outside the gene matches.

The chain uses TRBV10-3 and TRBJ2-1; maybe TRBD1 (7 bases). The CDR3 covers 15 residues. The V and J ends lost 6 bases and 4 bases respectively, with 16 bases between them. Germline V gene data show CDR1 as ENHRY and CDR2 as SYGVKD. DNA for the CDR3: TGTGCCATCAGCCCCCCAGGGGGGAAGTACAATGAGCAGTTCTTC. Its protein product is CAISPPGGKYNEQFF.

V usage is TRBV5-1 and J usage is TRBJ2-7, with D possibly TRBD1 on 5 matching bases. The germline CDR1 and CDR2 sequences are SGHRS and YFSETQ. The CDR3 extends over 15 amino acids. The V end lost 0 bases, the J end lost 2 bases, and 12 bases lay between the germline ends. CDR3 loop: CASSLVPDSPYEQYF. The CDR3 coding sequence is TGCGCCAGCAGCTTGGTTCCCGACAGCCCCTACGAGCAGTACTTC.

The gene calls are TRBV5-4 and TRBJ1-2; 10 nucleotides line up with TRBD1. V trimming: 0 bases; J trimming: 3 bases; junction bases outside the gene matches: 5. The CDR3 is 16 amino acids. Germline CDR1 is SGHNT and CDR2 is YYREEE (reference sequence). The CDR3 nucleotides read TGTGCCAGCAGCTTGGCCGGGACAGGGGAGTACTATGGCTACACCTTC. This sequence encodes CASSLAGTGEYYGYTF.

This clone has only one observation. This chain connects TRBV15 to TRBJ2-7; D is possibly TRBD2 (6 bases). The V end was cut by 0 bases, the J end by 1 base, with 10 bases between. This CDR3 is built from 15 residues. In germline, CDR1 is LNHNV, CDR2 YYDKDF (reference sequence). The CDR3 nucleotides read TGTGCCACCAGCAGAGAGGGCCGGGAGTCCTACGAGCAGTACTTC. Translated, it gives CATSREGRESYEQYF. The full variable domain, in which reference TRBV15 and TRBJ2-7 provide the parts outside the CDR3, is DAMVIQNPRYQVTQFGKPVTLSCSQTLNHNVMYWYQQKSSQAPKLLFHYYDKDFNNEADTPDNFQSRRPNTSFCFLDIRSPGLGDTAMYLCATSREGRESYEQYFGPGTRLTVT.

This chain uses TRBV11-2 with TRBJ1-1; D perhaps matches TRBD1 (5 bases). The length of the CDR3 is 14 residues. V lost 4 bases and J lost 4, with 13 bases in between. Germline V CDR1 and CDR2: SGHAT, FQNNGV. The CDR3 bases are TGTGCCAGCAGCTCGTACAGGATGGGCACTGAAGCTTTCTTT. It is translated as CASSSYRMGTEAFF.

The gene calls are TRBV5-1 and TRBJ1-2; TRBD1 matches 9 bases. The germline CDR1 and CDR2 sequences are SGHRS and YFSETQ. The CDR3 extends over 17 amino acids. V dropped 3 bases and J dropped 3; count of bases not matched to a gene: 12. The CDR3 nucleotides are TGCGCCAGCAGCTCCCGGGACAGGGAGGTGGGACACTATGGCTACACCTTC. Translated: CASSSRDREVGHYGYTF.